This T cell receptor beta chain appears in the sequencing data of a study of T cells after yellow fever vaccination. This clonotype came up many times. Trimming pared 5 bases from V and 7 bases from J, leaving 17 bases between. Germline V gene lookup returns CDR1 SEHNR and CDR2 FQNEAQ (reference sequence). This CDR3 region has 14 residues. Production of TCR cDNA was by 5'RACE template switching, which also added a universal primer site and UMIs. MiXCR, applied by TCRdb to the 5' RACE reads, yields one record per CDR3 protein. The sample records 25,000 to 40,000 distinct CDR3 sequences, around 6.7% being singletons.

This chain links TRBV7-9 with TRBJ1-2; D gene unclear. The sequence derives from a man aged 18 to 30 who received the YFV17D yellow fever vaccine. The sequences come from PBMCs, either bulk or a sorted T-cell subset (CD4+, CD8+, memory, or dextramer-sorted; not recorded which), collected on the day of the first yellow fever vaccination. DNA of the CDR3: TGTGCCAGCAGCCCGTGGCTGGTTATGGCTGGCTACACCTTC. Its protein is CASSPWLVMAGYTF. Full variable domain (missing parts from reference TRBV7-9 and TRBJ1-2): DTGVSQNPRHKITKRGQNVTFRCDPISEHNRLYWYRQTLGQGPEFLTYFQNEAQLEKSRLLSDRFSAERPKGSFSTLEIQRTEQGDSAMYLCASSPWLVMAGYTFGSGTRLTVV.